The entry below describes one T cell receptor (beta chain). This clone was detected only once. Which antigen it targets is not known. The record has no base qualities; no much larger clone is one base away. CDR1 SGHRS and CDR2 YFSETQ were looked up in the germline V gene. The CDR3, from cysteine to phenylalanine, totals 14 residues. Only the CDR3 DNA stays, 42 bases, in frame from base 1. V loses 4 bases of germline sequence and J loses 3 bases, and the interval between the two ends is 13 bases. Libraries came from the immunoSEQ multiplex PCR assay. For the multiplex PCR, a mixture combining 60 forward primers for TCR Vbeta segments and 13 reverse primers for TCR Jbeta segments was used. The CDR3 region of rearranged TCR beta genes was amplified from genomic DNA by a multiplex PCR assay. On the Illumina HiSeq System, the amplified TCR beta libraries were sequenced as 87-base-pair reads. The authors' analysis ran thus. In a later analysis, tens of millions of unique TCR beta chains were counted across the 650 to 750 repertoires, and around 10 million of these chains were shared by at least two donors. A nearest-neighbor algorithm error-corrected the raw reads and collapsed the reads into unique sequences, merging closely related sequences to remove PCR and sequencing errors. V, D and J gene segments were assigned by aligning CDR3 sequences to IMGT reference sequences. For a sequence to be retained, a match of at least six nucleotides was required to both a V gene segment and a J gene segment. Rearrangements were classified as productive when the CDR3 lacked stop codons and remained in frame with V and J, and all other rearrangements were classified as non-productive. CDR3 was defined by IMGT convention, running from the second conserved V-encoded cysteine to the conserved J-encoded phenylalanine. The earlier analysis of 587 of the donors excluded sequences that lacked an unambiguous match to a single V gene segment. In an earlier analysis of 500 to 750 of the donors, V segments were called functional above 56.7% productive rearrangements and were called segregating when the between-donor standard deviation exceeded 5%. A statistical classification framework was built to diagnose cytomegalovirus status from the catalog of TCR beta chain sequences. V and J gene assignment, in a later analysis, came from comparing TCR nucleotide sequences with IMGT/GENE-DB human TR gene sequences. In a later analysis, CDR3 sequences and most-parsimonious VDJ recombination scenarios were assigned using the TCRdist pipeline. In a later analysis, each TCR beta chain was defined by its CDR3 amino acid sequence together with its V-gene family, and reads lacking a unique V-gene family were excluded. A later analysis removed 500 to 650 highly shared, low-generation-probability nucleotide sequences to deal with suspected cross-contamination and a sequencing artifact. In a later analysis, a clonal expansion index was calculated for each public chain from normalized within-repertoire ranks of inferred template counts. In a later analysis, generation probabilities were computed using a VDJ recombination model fitted to out-of-frame rearrangements, and the results were checked against IGoR. In a later analysis, hypergeometric tests were used to score TCR-TCR, TCR-HLA and TCR-CMV co-occurrence, with a repertoire-size bias correction applied to TCR pairs. A later analysis estimated false discovery rates by permuting HLA or CMV assignments 20 times. In a later analysis, co-occurring TCRs were grouped using DBSCAN, with TCRdist sequence similarity added in when clustering inside HLA-allele-positive subsets. Repertoires with fewer than 30,000 or more than 120,000 public chains, plus five repertoires with anomalous nucleotide sharing, were excluded from co-occurrence clustering. The source is immuneACCESS, and TCRdb retained only in-frame sequences with V and J called. Part of the clones is not carried over; for the studies checked, unresolved V genes explain less than half of this, and the remainder is unexplained. V and J calls and clone size follow that table, whereas D and trimming were derived from the DNA. For this sample the table gives about 120,000 clones, of which roughly four fifths were detected only once. Of the sample, 1.3% falls within the top ten clones.

The cohort comprised 550 to 700 healthy bone marrow donors. At the time of sampling, every cohort member was nominally healthy, though immune exposures that went unrecorded were likely present. The donor was CMV seronegative and was included in the group of under 450 seronegative cohort members. A peripheral blood sample was collected from each donor, and TCR beta sequencing was performed on peripheral blood mononuclear cells. The Qiagen DNeasy Blood Extraction Kit was used to extract genomic DNA from the blood cell samples. These data are taken from a study of cytomegalovirus exposure and HLA in healthy donors (dated by TCRdb to about 2017). Turning to the overall study: In an earlier analysis of approximately 500 of the donors, approximately 260 Gb of sequence data and 90 million to 120 million unique TCR beta sequences from about 190 million T cells were reported. An early release that covered roughly 600 HLA-typed donors contained approximately 300 gigabases of sequencing data and some 87 million unique TCR sequences. The genetic ancestry cluster associated with self-reported Caucasian donors included about 81% of the 398 genotyped donors. The study aimed to test whether cataloging public T cell receptors could reveal signatures of past pathogen exposure. The study profiled the T cell repertoires of fewer than 850 subjects by immunosequencing and related them to cytomegalovirus serostatus. In addition to the first cohort of 500 to 850 subjects, a separate validation cohort of 120 different subjects was used. To predict cytomegalovirus infection status, the study combined high-throughput TCR immunosequencing, statistical association of individual TCRs with disease status, and machine learning. In a later analysis, previously published TCR beta repertoires from 550 to 700 donors were re-analyzed and high-resolution HLA genotyping was added so that TCR occurrence patterns could be studied. Rather than drawing on any new phenotypic data, the later analysis identified candidate immune exposures from TCR beta sequences and the way those sequences occurred across donors. An earlier analysis of nearly 600 of the donors applied high-throughput TCR beta sequencing to assess whether each TCR beta V gene segment acted as functional or pseudogenic. Donor age, sex, ethnicity and CMV serostatus were collected together with the repertoire data. A later genetic analysis took genome-wide SNP genotypes for about 55% of the 666 donors and used that subset as a discovery cohort. All discovery cohort repertoires had been generated using a single sequencing platform. HLA typing included class I and class II loci at four-digit resolution. The number of donors typed differed by locus, with roughly 620-630 for A, B, C, DRB1 and DQB1, about 500 for DQA1, approximately 580 for DPA1, and 400 to 490 for DPB1. Because of strong linkage in the cohort, roughly five DR-DQ haplotypes were treated as single units for association and clustering. Among several hundred genotyped donors of the cohort, an average of roughly 230,000 unique TCR beta nucleotide sequences was sequenced per donor, of which about 19% were non-productive. Study-level results and caveats: Broadly in line with IMGT annotations, most TCR beta V segments showed up in productive rearrangements about 90% or about 30% of the time in an earlier analysis of around 600 of the donors. While some public TCRs were present in many individuals, most TCR sequences turned up only very rarely across donors. Presence/absence analyses assumed roughly uniform sequencing depth across donors, an assumption that may not hold. The 87-base-pair reads could not distinguish some IMGT-functional V segments, including TRBV6-2 and TRBV6-3, so those segments were excluded. Three of the identified cytomegalovirus-associated TCR beta chains were confirmed in vitro to be specific for cytomegalovirus antigens. Specific HLA alleles were associated with some 15,000 TCR beta sequences at a false discovery rate of 0.05 in a later analysis. According to a later analysis, most CMV-associated TCR beta chains appeared to be HLA-restricted, and the HLA associations seemed to be driven largely by CMV exposure. In a later genetic analysis, fewer N-insertions in productive TCRs were reported among donors in an Asian-associated ancestry cluster than the approximately 710-donor mean. The classifier was reported to diagnose cytomegalovirus status with high specificity and sensitivity in both the original cohort and the validation cohort. The earlier analysis of approximately 540 of the donors excluded 15 to 20 rarely observed V segments, including chromosome 9 orphons, because counts were too low. According to a later analysis, TCR association rates differed among HLA loci, with DRB1 alleles showing the most associated TCRs and HLA-C alleles showing the fewest. An association between a missense DCLRE1C variant and V-gene and J-gene trimming of TCR beta chains was found in a later genetic analysis and replicated in an independent cohort. Strong co-occurrence of HLA alleles, especially DR and DQ, made assigning TCR associations to individual alleles difficult. It was suggested by the authors that the approach could potentially be generalized to other disease states and immunological phenotypes. Linkage disequilibrium might explain the correlated functional status among segregating V segments, but an unknown experimental factor could not be excluded. A total of 150 to 200 TCR beta chains were listed by the study as associated with cytomegalovirus. A cluster of highly shared sequence variants was judged likely to represent a technical artifact of the sequencing pipeline. The cohort was sequenced for TCR beta chains only, and without alpha or paired-chain data the features that could be detected were limited. The only immune exposure information available for the cohort was CMV serostatus. A further reported finding was that TCR beta sequences accurately predicted the HLA-A and HLA-B alleles for most subjects in the first cohort. HLA typing was unavailable for some donors at each locus, so association tests used only the typed subset. A later analysis found that HLA-associated TCR beta chains were more clonally expanded and had lower generation probabilities than equally common non-associated chains. In a later analysis, several top co-occurrence clusters were reported to appear linked to parvovirus B19, influenza, CMV and Epstein-Barr virus.

This receptor was identified in a woman between 25 and 40 years old in good health and CMV-seronegative. The specimen was PBMCs. The V and J segments used are TRBV5-1 and TRBJ1-2; the D gene is unclear. CDR3 protein: CASSPPREHYGYTF. The bases read TGCGCCAGCAGCCCTCCCCGGGAGCACTATGGCTACACCTTC. Here the CDR3 is joined to the reference TRBV5-1 and TRBJ1-2 genes, and the full variable domain is: KAGVTQTPRYLIKTRGQQVTLSCSPISGHRSVSWYQQTPGQGLQFLFEYFSETQRNKGNFPGRFSGRQFSNSRSEMNVSTLELGDSALYLCASSPPREHYGYTFGSGTRLTVV.